In its sample, the clone carrying this TCR beta chain was seen a few times. Its antigen is as yet unknown. The data were taken from a study of blood T cells in healthy people across ages. A second PCR, run for roughly 7 to 12 cycles, used a sample-barcoded 5' primer plus a J-beta primer mix. Through a template-switch adaptor with 12 random nucleotides, each cDNA molecule received a tag. Each CDR3 protein gets one entry after TCRdb re-called the 5' RACE reads with MiXCR. The sample has about 1.1 million distinct CDR3 sequences, 35% to 40% seen once. Study-level findings and limits: Among long-lived donors, naive CD4+ cells were more numerous and diversity higher than in aged donors.

There are 15 residues in the CDR3. V lost 1 base, J lost 6 bases, and 12 bases lay in between. The germline gives CDR1 MGHRA, CDR2 YSYEKL. A minimum of 5 micrograms of total RNA was extracted per sample. The sample was blood. The chain has TRBV4-1 and TRBJ2-2; no clear D. The receptor comes from a man between 18 and 35 years old in good health. CDR3 nucleotide sequence: TGCGCCAGCAGCCAAGTTCCAGCCTCGGCCGGGGAGCTGTTTTTT. This codes for CASSQVPASAGELFF.